The subject of this entry is one T cell receptor (beta chain). Its antigen is undetermined. This entry is derived from a study of CXCR3-negative and CXCR3-positive naive CD8 T cells. About the research overall: Across all libraries, TRB reads numbered about 135 million, with about 1.5 +/- 0.3 million in each library. Notes on the study in general: Sequencing showed both naive subsets with comparably high diversity, and memory CD8+ cells much lower. Comparison of naive CXCR3-negative and CXCR3-positive cells revealed similar TRBV-TRBJ usage, while memory cells differed. Greater hydrophobicity was found in TRB CDR3s of CXCR3-positive naive cells than of CXCR3-negative naive cells.

UMI-labeled 5' RACE yielded the TRB cDNA libraries. TCRdb reanalyzed the 5' RACE reads and collapses them to one entry per CDR3 protein, without DNA. The record lists more than 80,000 distinct CDR3 sequences, of which the ten most abundant hold more than 0.3%. CD45RO-CCR7+CD27+CD95- defined naive CD8+ T cells. This CDR3 is built from 15 residues. Germline V CDR1 and CDR2: SGHTA, FQGNSA. This chain joins TRBV7-2 and TRBJ2-7; TCRdb gives TRBD2 as the D gene, but with no DNA this cannot be confirmed. Sequences were obtained from naive CXCR3+ CD8+ T cells from blood. Subset specified: CD45RO-CCR7+CD27+CD95- naive CD8+ T cells expressing CXCR3 (TNR3+). This TCR was sampled from a human donor in good health. Some clones in this sample may be carry-over from other donors' samples. The CDR3 sequence: CASSNGTSGVVEQYF.